This T cell receptor (beta chain) was found in a study of blood T cell repertoires in COVID-19. This CDR3 is 15 amino acids long. V gave up 0 bases and J gave up 2 bases, with 11 bases separating them. The germline CDR1 and CDR2 sequences are KGHSH and LQKENI. The data were produced by immunoSEQ multiplex PCR, yet TCRdb's version contains in-frame clones alone and is incomplete. The table includes roughly 140,000 clones, around 91% detected once. This TCR was sampled from a woman in her thirties or forties with acute or convalescent COVID-19. V is TRBV18 and J is TRBJ2-7; a weak D match, TRBD1 (5 bases). The sequencing input was peripheral blood. CDR3 sequence reads: CASSPPSGKPYEQYF. In DNA, the CDR3 is TGTGCCAGCTCACCACCTTCAGGGAAGCCCTACGAGCAGTACTTC.